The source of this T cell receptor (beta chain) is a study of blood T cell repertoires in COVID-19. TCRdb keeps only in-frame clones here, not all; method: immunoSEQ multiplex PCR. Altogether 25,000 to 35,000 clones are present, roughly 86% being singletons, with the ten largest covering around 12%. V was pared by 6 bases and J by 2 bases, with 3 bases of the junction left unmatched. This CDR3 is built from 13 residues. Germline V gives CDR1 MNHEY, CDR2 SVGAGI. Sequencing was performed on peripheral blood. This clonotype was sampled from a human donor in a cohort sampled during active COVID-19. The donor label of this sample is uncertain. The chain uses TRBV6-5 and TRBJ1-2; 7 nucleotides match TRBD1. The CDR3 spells CASRTGQNYGYTF. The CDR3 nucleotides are TGTGCCAGCAGGACGGGACAGAACTATGGCTACACCTTC.